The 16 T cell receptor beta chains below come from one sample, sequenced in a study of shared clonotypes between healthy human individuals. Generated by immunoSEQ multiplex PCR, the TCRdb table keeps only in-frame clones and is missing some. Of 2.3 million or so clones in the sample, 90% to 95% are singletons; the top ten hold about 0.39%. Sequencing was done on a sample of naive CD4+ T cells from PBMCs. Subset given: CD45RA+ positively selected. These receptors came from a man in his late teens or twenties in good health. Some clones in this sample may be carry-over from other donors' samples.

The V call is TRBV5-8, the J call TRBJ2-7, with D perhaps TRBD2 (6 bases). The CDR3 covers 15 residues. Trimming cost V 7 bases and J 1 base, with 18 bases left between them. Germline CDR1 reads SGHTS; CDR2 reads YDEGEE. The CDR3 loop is CASPGWGSGSYEQYF. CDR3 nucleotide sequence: TGTGCCAGCCCCGGGTGGGGTAGCGGTTCCTACGAGCAGTACTTC.

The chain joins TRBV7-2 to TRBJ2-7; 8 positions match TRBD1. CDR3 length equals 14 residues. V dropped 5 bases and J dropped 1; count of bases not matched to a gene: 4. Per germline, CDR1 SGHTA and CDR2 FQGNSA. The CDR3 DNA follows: TGTGCCAGCAGCAGGGACAGGAGGTCCTACGAGCAGTACTTC. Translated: CASSRDRRSYEQYF.

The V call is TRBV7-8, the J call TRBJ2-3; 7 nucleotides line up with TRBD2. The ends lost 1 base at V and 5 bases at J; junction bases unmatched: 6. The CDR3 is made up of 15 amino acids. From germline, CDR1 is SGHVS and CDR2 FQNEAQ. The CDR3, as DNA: TGTGCCAGCAGCTTAGAGGGCGGGAGAGGAGATACGCAGTATTTT. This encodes CASSLEGGRGDTQYF. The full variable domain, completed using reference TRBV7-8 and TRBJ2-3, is GAGVSQSPRYKVAKRGQDVALRCDPISGHVSLFWYQQALGQGPEFLTYFQNEAQLDKSGLPSDRFFAERPEGSVSTLKIQRTQQEDSAVYLCASSLEGGRGDTQYFGPGTRLTVL.

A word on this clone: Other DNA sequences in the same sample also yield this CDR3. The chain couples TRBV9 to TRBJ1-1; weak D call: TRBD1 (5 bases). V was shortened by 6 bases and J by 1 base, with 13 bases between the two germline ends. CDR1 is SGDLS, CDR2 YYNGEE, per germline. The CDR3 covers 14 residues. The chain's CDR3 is CASTRTGGNTEAFF. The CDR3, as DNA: TGTGCCAGCACCAGGACCGGGGGGAACACTGAAGCTTTCTTT. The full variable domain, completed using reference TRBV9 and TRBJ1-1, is DSGVTQTPKHLITATGQRVTLRCSPRSGDLSVYWYQQSLDQGLQFLIQYYNGEERAKGNILERFSAQQFPDLHSELNLSSLELGDSALYFCASTRTGGNTEAFFGQGTRLTVV.

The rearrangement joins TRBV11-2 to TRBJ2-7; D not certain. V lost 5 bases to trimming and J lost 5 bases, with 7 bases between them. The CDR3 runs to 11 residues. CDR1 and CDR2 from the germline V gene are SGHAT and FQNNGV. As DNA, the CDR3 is TGTGCCAGCAGCCCCCGGCACGAGCAGTACTTC. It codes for CASSPRHEQYF. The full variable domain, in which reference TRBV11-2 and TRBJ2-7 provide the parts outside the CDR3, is EAGVAQSPRYKIIEKRQSVAFWCNPISGHATLYWYQQILGQGPKLLIQFQNNGVVDDSQLPKDRFSAERLKGVDSTLKIQPAKLEDSAVYLCASSPRHEQYFGPGTRLTVT.

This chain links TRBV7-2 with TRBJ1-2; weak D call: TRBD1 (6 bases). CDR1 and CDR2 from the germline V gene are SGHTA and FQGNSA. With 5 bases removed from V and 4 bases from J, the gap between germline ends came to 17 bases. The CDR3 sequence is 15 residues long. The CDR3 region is CASSRTGGRSYGYTF. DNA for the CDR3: TGTGCCAGCAGCCGGACGGGGGGCCGGAGCTATGGCTACACCTTC. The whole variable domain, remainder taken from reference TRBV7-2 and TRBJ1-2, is GAGVSQSPSNKVTEKGKDVELRCDPISGHTALYWYRQSLGQGLEFLIYFQGNSAPDKSGLPSDRFSAERTGGSVSTLTIQRTQQEDSAVYLCASSRTGGRSYGYTFGSGTRLTVV.

Here the CDR3 reads CASSSGTRYEQYF. CDR3 coding DNA: TGTGCCAGCAGCTCCGGGACTAGGTACGAGCAGTACTTC. The chain has TRBV7-9 and TRBJ2-7; TRBD2 aligns across 8 bases. The CDR3 contains 13 residues. Trimming took 4 bases from V and 4 from J; bases not matched to a gene: 3. Germline CDR1 SEHNR, CDR2 FQNEAQ (reference sequence).

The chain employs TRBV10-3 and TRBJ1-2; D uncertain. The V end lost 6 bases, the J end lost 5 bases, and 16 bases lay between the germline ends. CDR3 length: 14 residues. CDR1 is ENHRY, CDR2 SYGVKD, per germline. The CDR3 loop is CAISPGPTVYGYTF. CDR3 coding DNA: TGTGCCATCAGCCCCGGGCCGACCGTTTATGGCTACACCTTC.

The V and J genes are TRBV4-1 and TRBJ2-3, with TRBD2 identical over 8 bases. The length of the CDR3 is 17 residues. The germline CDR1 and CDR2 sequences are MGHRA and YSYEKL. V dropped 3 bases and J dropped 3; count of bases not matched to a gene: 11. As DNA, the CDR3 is TGCGCCAGCAGCCAGGCGGGGGGCCATTTTCCTACAGATACGCAGTATTTT. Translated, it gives CASSQAGGHFPTDTQYF.

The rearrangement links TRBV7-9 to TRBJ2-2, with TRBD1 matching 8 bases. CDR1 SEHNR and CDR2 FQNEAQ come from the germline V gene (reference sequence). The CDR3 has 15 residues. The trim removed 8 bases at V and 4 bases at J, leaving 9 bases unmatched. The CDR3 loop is CASASMGQATGELFF. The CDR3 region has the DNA TGTGCCAGCGCGAGTATGGGACAGGCCACCGGGGAGCTGTTTTTT.

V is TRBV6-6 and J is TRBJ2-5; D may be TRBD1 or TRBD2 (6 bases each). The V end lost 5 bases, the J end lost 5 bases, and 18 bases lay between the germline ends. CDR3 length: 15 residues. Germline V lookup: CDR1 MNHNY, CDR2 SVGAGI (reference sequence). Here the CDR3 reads CASSQDSSGVETQYF. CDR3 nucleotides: TGTGCCAGCAGTCAGGACAGTTCGGGGGTGGAGACCCAGTACTTC.

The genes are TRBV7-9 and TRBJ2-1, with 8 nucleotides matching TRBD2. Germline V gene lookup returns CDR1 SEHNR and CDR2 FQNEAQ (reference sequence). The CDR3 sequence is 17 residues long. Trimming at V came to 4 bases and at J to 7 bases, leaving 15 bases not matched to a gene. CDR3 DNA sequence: TGTGCCAGCAGCTCTGACCGGTTGGCGGGAGGTAATAATGAGCAGTTCTTC. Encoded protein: CASSSDRLAGGNNEQFF.

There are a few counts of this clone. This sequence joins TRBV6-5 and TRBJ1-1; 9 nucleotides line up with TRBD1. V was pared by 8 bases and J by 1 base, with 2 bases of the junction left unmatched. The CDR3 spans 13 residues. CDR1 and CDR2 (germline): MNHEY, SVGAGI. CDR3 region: CASGQGTNTEAFF. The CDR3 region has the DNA TGTGCCAGCGGACAGGGGACGAACACTGAAGCTTTCTTT.

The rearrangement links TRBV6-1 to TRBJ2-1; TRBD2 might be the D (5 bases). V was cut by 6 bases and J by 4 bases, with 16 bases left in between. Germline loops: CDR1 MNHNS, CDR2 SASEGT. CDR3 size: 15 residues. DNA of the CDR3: TGTGCCAGCAGCGCTACTAGGTCCGGGTACAATGAGCAGTTCTTC. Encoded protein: CASSATRSGYNEQFF.

CDR3 sequence (DNA): TGTGCCAGCAGTCCGGCGTGGGGCTACACCTTC. Its translation: CASSPAWGYTF. The chain carries TRBV28 and TRBJ1-2; D gene unclear. The germline V gene has CDR1 MDHEN and CDR2 SYDVKM. The CDR3 has 11 residues. V was cut by 5 bases and J by 8 bases, with 9 bases left in between.

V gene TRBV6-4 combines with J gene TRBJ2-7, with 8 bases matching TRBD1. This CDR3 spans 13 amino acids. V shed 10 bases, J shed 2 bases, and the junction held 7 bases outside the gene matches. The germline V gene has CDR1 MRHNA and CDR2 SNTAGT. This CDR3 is CATPGGRTYEQYF. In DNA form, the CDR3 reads TGTGCCACCCCAGGGGGCCGGACCTACGAGCAGTACTTC.